This TCR beta chain originates from a study of STAT3 mutations in large granular lymphocyte leukemia. Study background: Roughly half of the longitudinally sequenced T-LGLL patients carried detectable canonical activating STAT3 mutations.

Overall study findings and caveats: At least one immunodominant TCR beta clonotype appeared in every T-cell large granular lymphocyte leukemia patient.

The CDR3 extends over 13 amino acids. CDR1 and CDR2 from the germline V gene are SGHAT and FQNNGV. V was shortened by 5 bases and J by 10 bases, with 12 bases between the two germline ends. Profiling relied on immunoSEQ multiplex PCR, and the TCRdb table lists in-frame clones only, not all of them. The sample yields approximately 25,000 clones, 94% seen once. As for this clone: As yet, its antigen is unknown.

The chain has TRBV11-2 and TRBJ1-6, with D perhaps TRBD1 (5 bases). The sequenced material came from peripheral blood mononuclear cells. This TCR came from a man in his forties with T-cell large granular lymphocyte leukemia. Some clones in this sample may be carry-over from other donors' samples. The CDR3 DNA is TGTGCCAGCAGCGATCAGGGAGGGTCACCCCTCCACTTT. Translated: CASSDQGGSPLHF.